This T cell receptor beta chain was recovered during a study of blood T cell repertoires in COVID-19. Study-wide context: Samples taken during acute and convalescent COVID-19 were collected in the United States, Italy and Spain. T cells, B-cell-depleted T cells, or PBMCs supplied cDNA or gDNA.

The V segment lost 7 bases and the J segment 1 base; nucleotides outside the gene matches: 5. Germline V lookup: CDR1 MDHEN, CDR2 SYDVKM. The CDR3 extends over 14 amino acids. Original handling: For nucleated cells, counts were estimated from reference gene primer amplification. Sequencing used immunoSEQ multiplex PCR; TCRdb keeps in-frame clones, though not all of them. That table gives V, J and clone size, and the DNA gave D and trimming. The table includes 400,000 to 450,000 clones, more than 80% detected once. All recovered Cohort 3 donors got two negative PCRs, got clearance, or saw symptom resolution.

Sequenced input: PBMCs or T cells enriched from blood (not recorded which). The gene calls are TRBV28 and TRBJ1-1, with 8 bases fitting TRBD1. The receptor was derived from a man aged 30-40 years who had recovered from COVID-19. The CDR3 coding sequence is TGTGCCAGCATCTCGGGACAGGCGAACACTGAAGCTTTCTTT. Amino acid sequence: CASISGQANTEAFF.